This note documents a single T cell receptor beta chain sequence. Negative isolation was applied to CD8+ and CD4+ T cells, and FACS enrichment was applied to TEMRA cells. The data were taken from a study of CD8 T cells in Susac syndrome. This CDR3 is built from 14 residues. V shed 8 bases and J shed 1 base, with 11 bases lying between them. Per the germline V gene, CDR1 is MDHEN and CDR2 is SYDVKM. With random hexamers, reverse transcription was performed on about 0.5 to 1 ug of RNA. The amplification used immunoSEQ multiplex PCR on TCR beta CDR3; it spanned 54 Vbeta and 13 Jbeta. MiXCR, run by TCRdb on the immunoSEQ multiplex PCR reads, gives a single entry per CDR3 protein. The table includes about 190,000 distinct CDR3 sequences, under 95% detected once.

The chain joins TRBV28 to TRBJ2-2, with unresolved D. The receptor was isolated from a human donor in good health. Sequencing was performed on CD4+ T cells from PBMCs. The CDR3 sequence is CASGQAGNTGELFF. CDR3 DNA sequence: TGTGCCAGCGGGCAAGCAGGGAACACCGGGGAGCTGTTTTTT.